This T cell receptor (beta chain) was observed in a study of blood T cell repertoires in COVID-19. Study in general: The origin of the acute and convalescent COVID-19 samples was the United States, Italy and Spain.

Two consecutive negative NP/OP PCR tests, clearance, or resolved symptoms defined Cohort 3 recovery. Germline loops: CDR1 SGDLS, CDR2 YYNGEE. Trimming took 0 bases from V and 4 from J; bases not matched to a gene: 4. CDR3 size: 15 residues. The count of this clone is one. Assay: immunoSEQ multiplex PCR; the TCRdb copy retains only in-frame clones and omits some. The sample lists 190,000 or so clones, approximately 80% occurring once. The sample taken for sequencing was PBMCs or T cells enriched from blood (not recorded which). The origin of this receptor is a man in his forties who had recovered from COVID-19. V is TRBV9 and J is TRBJ2-7; TRBD2 matches at 10 bases. The DNA for the CDR3 is TGTGCCAGCAGCGTAGACCTAGCGGGAGTATACGAGCAGTACTTC. It encodes CASSVDLAGVYEQYF.